Shown below are 5 T cell receptor beta chains from a single sample sequenced in a study of blood T cell repertoires in COVID-19. Some clones are missing from TCRdb's copy, which holds only in-frame ones; the method was immunoSEQ multiplex PCR. The table shows about 180,000 clones, with 70% to 80% occurring only once. The sequenced sample consisted of peripheral blood. Receptors were obtained from a woman aged 60-75 years with COVID-19, enrolled during active disease.

CDR3 in amino acids: CASSFGTGSGNTIYF. The CDR3 DNA is TGTGCCAGCAGTTTTGGGACAGGGTCGGGAAACACCATATATTTT. V and J are TRBV6-5 and TRBJ1-3; 9 bases line up with TRBD1. Germline trimming cut 4 bases from V and 4 bases from J; bases unmatched to any gene: 5. Germline lookup yields CDR1 MNHEY and CDR2 SVGAGI. The CDR3 runs 15 residues.

This chain connects TRBV27 to TRBJ1-2; no clear D gene. The CDR3 runs 14 residues. V lost 4 bases and J 5 bases, leaving 14 bases between the germline ends. CDR1 MNHEY and CDR2 SMNVEV come from the germline V gene (reference sequence). The chain's CDR3 is CASSSAGRTYGYTF. CDR3 nucleotides: TGTGCCAGCAGTTCCGCCGGGAGGACTTATGGCTACACCTTC.

This clone was observed a single time. V gene TRBV27 combines with J gene TRBJ2-6; TRBD1 aligns across 8 bases. Germline assignment: CDR1 MNHEY and CDR2 SMNVEV (reference sequence). J lost 4 bases, V lost 3 bases, and 5 bases had no gene match. The CDR3 has 16 amino acids. The DNA of the CDR3 is TGTGCCAGCAGTTTGCTACAGGGGGGAGGGGCCAACGTCCTGACTTTC. Its translation: CASSLLQGGGANVLTF.

The chain links TRBV29-1 to TRBJ2-7, with TRBD2 as a possible D gene (6 bases). CDR3 size: 13 residues. Trimming removed 5 bases from V and 4 bases from J, with 15 bases in between. CDR1 SQVTM and CDR2 ANQGSEA come from the germline V gene. The DNA of the CDR3 is TGCAGCGTTCAGGGACTGAACTATTACGAGCAGTACTTC. Its protein is CSVQGLNYYEQYF.

About this clone: One end of the junction fails to match germline, which may point to a read error. The chain has TRBV7-7 and TRBJ2-5, with D possibly matching TRBD2 (6 bases). Germline V gene sequence: CDR1 SSHAT, CDR2 FNYEAQ (reference sequence). The CDR3 consists of 15 residues. DNA for the CDR3: TGTGCTAGCAGCTTAGTAGCTAGCGACCAAGAGACCCAGTACTTC. Its protein product is CASSLVASDQETQYF.